The 5 T cell receptor beta chains presented below share a single source sample, sequenced in a study of blood T cell repertoires in COVID-19. TCRdb's copy holds only in-frame clones and misses some; the assay was immunoSEQ multiplex PCR. Of 50,000 or so clones in the sample, over 70% were seen once. The sequencing input was peripheral blood. The receptors come from a man in his 70s with acute or convalescent COVID-19.

This chain joins TRBV7-2 and TRBJ2-3; D is possibly TRBD1 (5 bases). Trimming took 4 bases from V and 5 from J, leaving 7 bases between them. CDR1 is SGHTA, CDR2 FQGNSA, per germline. The CDR3 is 12 residues long. The DNA for the CDR3 is TGTGCCAGCAGCTCTAGGGGAGATACGCAGTATTTT. Its protein product is CASSSRGDTQYF. Together with reference TRBV7-2 and TRBJ2-3, the CDR3 gives the full variable domain: GAGVSQSPSNKVTEKGKDVELRCDPISGHTALYWYRQSLGQGLEFLIYFQGNSAPDKSGLPSDRFSAERTGGSVSTLTIQRTQQEDSAVYLCASSSRGDTQYFGPGTRLTVL.

The V gene is TRBV18, the J gene TRBJ1-6, with 10 bases lining up with TRBD1. V lost 5 bases, J lost 6 bases, and 4 bases stayed unmatched. The germline V gene has CDR1 KGHSH and CDR2 LQKENI. The CDR3 totals 15 residues. The CDR3 is CASSSGQGGNSPLHF. The CDR3 nucleotides are TGTGCCAGCTCATCCGGACAGGGGGGTAATTCACCCCTCCACTTT.

This CDR3 reads CASSQSNSGLQETQYF. In DNA, the CDR3 is TGCGCCAGCAGCCAGAGCAATAGCGGTTTACAAGAGACCCAGTACTTC. The chain is built from TRBV4-3 and TRBJ2-5; a possible D gene is TRBD2 (6 bases). Germline lookup yields CDR1 LGHNA and CDR2 YSLEER. Deletions cut 3 bases from V and 2 bases from J, with 16 bases between. This CDR3 contains 16 residues.

The chain joins TRBV28 to TRBJ1-6; 7 positions agree with TRBD1. Per the germline V gene, CDR1 is MDHEN and CDR2 is SYDVKM. The CDR3 extends over 16 amino acids. V dropped 5 bases and J dropped 0; count of bases not matched to a gene: 4. Here the CDR3 DNA reads TGTGCCAGCAGTGGGACAGTGGTCTCCTATAATTCACCCCTCCACTTT. Protein: CASSGTVVSYNSPLHF.

The chain uses TRBV7-9 and TRBJ1-6; 8 nucleotides match TRBD1. Germline V gives CDR1 SEHNR, CDR2 FQNEAQ (reference sequence). The CDR3 spans 16 residues. The V segment lost 4 bases and the J segment 8 bases; nucleotides outside the gene matches: 10. The CDR3 bases are TGTGCCAGCAGCTCGAACAGGGGGTCGGTGGATTCACCCCTCCACTTT. Protein: CASSSNRGSVDSPLHF.